The clone carrying this T cell receptor (beta chain) was recorded many times. TCRdb processed the reads anew with MiXCR; each CDR3 protein has one entry. The sample includes more than 500,000 distinct CDR3 sequences, 16% of them seen just once. The sample is drawn from a study of T cell repertoires in cytomegalovirus infection. This CDR3 contains 13 residues. V trimming: 7 bases; J trimming: 6 bases; junction bases outside the gene matches: 6. Looked up from germline, CDR1 is SEHNR and CDR2 is FQNEAQ (reference sequence). The receptor was isolated from a human donor in good health (CMV status not recorded). Some clones in this sample may be carry-over from other donors' samples. The sequencing sample was made of CD8+ T cells from PBMCs. The chain is built from TRBV7-9 and TRBJ1-1, with 9 bases matching TRBD1. Here the CDR3 DNA reads TGTGCCAGCACCCTACAGGGGGCCTCTGAAGCTTTCTTT. Its protein is CASTLQGASEAFF.